This T cell receptor (beta chain) was identified in a study of regulatory T cells in long-lasting Graves disease. Overall study results and limits: The sample size was small, and this may have reduced accuracy. Compared with new cases, persistent Graves' patients showed reduced TCR diversity.

Details on this clonotype: Antigen specificity is unknown.

The sample's time point: persistent/refractory GD, antithyroid drugs over 5 years with positive TRAb. The TCR library was prepared using RNA isolated from PBMCs. The authors drew 7 to 10 milliliters of peripheral blood into EDTA tubes. Combining iRepertoire HTBI primers with Arm-PCR of CDR3 regions, the authors built TCR beta libraries. Per the original data handling: Across samples, 60 or so TRBV and more than twelve TRBJ segments were found. TCRdb fed the multiplex PCR reads into MiXCR, producing one record per CDR3 protein. The V and J calls were not made by the authors but by TCRdb's processing. This sample has 350,000 to 500,000 distinct CDR3 sequences, with around 23% found just once. The clonotype originates from a female donor with Graves disease. The starting material was peripheral blood mononuclear cells (PBMCs), obtained when the disease was refractory, from a patient treated with antithyroid drugs.

The CDR3: CASSPRGPGYETQYF. The CDR3 nucleotides read TGTGCCAGCAGCCCCCGGGGGCCGGGATATGAGACCCAGTACTTC. This chain uses TRBV3-1 with TRBJ2-5, with D possibly called TRBD1 or TRBD2 (6 bases each). V was pared by 4 bases and J by 5 bases, with 17 bases between. This CDR3 is 15 amino acids long. The V gene's germline CDR1 is LGHDT and CDR2 YNNKEL (reference sequence).